A single sample is the source of the 12 T cell receptor beta chains below, sequenced in a study of cytomegalovirus exposure and HLA in healthy donors. Vbeta (60) and Jbeta (13) primers were used in the PCR. Sequencing used immunoSEQ multiplex PCR; TCRdb keeps in-frame clones, though not all of them. The sample contains roughly 180,000 clones, about three quarters of which appear only once. The sequenced sample was PBMCs. The origin of the receptors is a man aged 18-30 years in good health and CMV-seronegative.

The V and J genes are TRBV7-9 and TRBJ1-5; 9 bases fit TRBD1. With 5 bases clipped from V and 0 bases from J, the junction kept 8 bases outside the gene matches. Germline lookup yields CDR1 SEHNR and CDR2 FQNEAQ (reference sequence). The CDR3 totals 17 residues. The CDR3 is CASSPGQGAFSNQPQHF. The CDR3 DNA reads TGTGCCAGCAGCCCGGGACAGGGAGCTTTTAGCAATCAGCCCCAGCATTTT.

This chain uses TRBV5-4 with TRBJ1-2; 10 nucleotides agree with TRBD1. With 3 bases clipped from V and 6 bases from J, the junction kept 8 bases outside the gene matches. In germline, CDR1 is SGHNT, CDR2 YYREEE (reference sequence). The CDR3 is 15 residues long. Here the CDR3 DNA reads TGTGCCAGCAGCTCCGACAGGGGGCGTAGGGATGGCTACACCTTC. Encoded protein: CASSSDRGRRDGYTF.

V is TRBV6-6 and J is TRBJ1-1; 9 nucleotides match TRBD1. Germline V gene sequence: CDR1 MNHNY, CDR2 SVGAGI (reference sequence). Trimming took 7 bases from V and 6 from J; bases not matched to a gene: 9. The CDR3 is 14 residues long. For the CDR3, the DNA is TGTGCCAGCATCCGCCGGGACAGGGTCGCTGAAGCTTTCTTT. This translates into CASIRRDRVAEAFF.

The chain links TRBV13 to TRBJ1-1; TRBD1 is a possible D gene (6 bases). Germline CDR1 is PRHDT and CDR2 is FYEKMQ (reference sequence). The CDR3 sequence is 14 residues long. V was pared by 3 bases and J by 4 bases, with 12 bases between. CDR3 in amino acids: CASSFNTGSTEAFF. CDR3 DNA sequence: TGTGCCAGCAGCTTTAATACAGGGTCCACTGAAGCTTTCTTT.

The chain couples TRBV13 to TRBJ2-1; D call uncertain. With 0 bases removed from V and 4 bases from J, the gap between germline ends came to 7 bases. The CDR3 runs to 14 residues. Germline CDR1 and CDR2: PRHDT and FYEKMQ (reference sequence). The CDR3 reads CASSLGAQYNEQFF. DNA for the CDR3: TGTGCCAGCAGCTTAGGGGCCCAATACAATGAGCAGTTCTTC.

The CDR3 DNA reads as TGCGCCAGCAGCCAAGAAGGGGGCAGGTCGTACGAGCAGTACTTC. This gives the protein CASSQEGGRSYEQYF. The chain links TRBV4-3 to TRBJ2-7, with 7 bases matching TRBD1. The CDR3 totals 15 residues. From germline, CDR1 is LGHNA and CDR2 YSLEER. Trimming cost V 0 bases and J 4 bases; bases outside gene matches: 6.

This chain connects TRBV29-1 to TRBJ2-3; D possibly corresponds to TRBD2 (6 bases). Trimming took off 6 bases at V and 1 base at J, with 11 bases between the two ends. The length of the CDR3 is 13 residues. Germline CDR1 and CDR2: SQVTM and ANQGSEA. For the CDR3, the DNA is TGCAGCGTGAGGGCTAGCGGCACAGATACGCAGTATTTT. Its protein is CSVRASGTDTQYF.

Only one count was recorded for this clone. The chain employs TRBV9 and TRBJ1-2; D might be TRBD1 (6 bases). The length of the CDR3 is 15 residues. Trimming removed 1 base from V and 0 bases from J, with 10 bases in between. Per germline, CDR1 SGDLS and CDR2 YYNGEE. Here the CDR3 reads CASSVRQGPNYGYTF. DNA for the CDR3: TGTGCCAGCAGCGTAAGGCAGGGGCCTAACTATGGCTACACCTTC. Full variable domain (remainder filled in from reference TRBV9 and TRBJ1-2): DSGVTQTPKHLITATGQRVTLRCSPRSGDLSVYWYQQSLDQGLQFLIQYYNGEERAKGNILERFSAQQFPDLHSELNLSSLELGDSALYFCASSVRQGPNYGYTFGSGTRLTVV.

This chain uses TRBV4-2 with TRBJ2-3; possible D gene TRBD2, 6 bases. V lost 3 bases and J lost 2, with 9 bases in between. The CDR3 covers 14 residues. Germline loops: CDR1 LGHNA, CDR2 YNFKEQ. The CDR3 region is CASSQGLNTDTQYF. CDR3 nucleotide sequence: TGTGCCAGCAGCCAGGGACTGAACACAGATACGCAGTATTTT.

The CDR3: CASSPETGGYGYTF. DNA for the CDR3: TGTGCCAGCAGCCCTGAAACAGGGGGCTATGGCTACACCTTC. This rearrangement joins TRBV5-4 to TRBJ1-2; 8 nucleotides match TRBD1. CDR1 is SGHNT and CDR2 is YYREEE in the germline V gene (reference sequence). The CDR3 spans 14 residues. Unmatched junction bases numbered 6, after V lost 4 bases and J lost 4 bases.

This clone was observed a handful of times. V is TRBV4-1 and J is TRBJ1-5; no definite D call. With 1 base removed from V and 4 bases from J, the gap between germline ends came to 11 bases. This CDR3 is 15 amino acids long. Germline CDR1 MGHRA, CDR2 YSYEKL. CDR3 loop: CASSQVPVLNQPQHF. The CDR3 nucleotides are TGCGCCAGCAGCCAAGTCCCAGTGTTGAATCAGCCCCAGCATTTT.

This chain joins TRBV7-8 and TRBJ2-1; D is possibly TRBD2 (5 bases). Germline V gene data show CDR1 as SGHVS and CDR2 as FQNEAQ. CDR3 length equals 15 residues. V was cut by 1 base and J by 9 bases, with 16 bases left in between. The CDR3 loop is CASSLVSLRAREQFF. In DNA, the CDR3 is TGTGCCAGCAGCTTAGTGTCTTTGAGGGCACGTGAGCAGTTCTTC.